These T cell receptor beta chains were read from a single sample in a study of cytomegalovirus exposure and HLA in healthy donors. TCRdb's table, derived via immunoSEQ multiplex PCR, lists solely in-frame clones and lacks some. The data show 150,000 to 200,000 clones, more than 80% seen once. Sequencing was done on a sample of PBMCs. The receptors stem from a young man in good health and CMV-seronegative. CDR3s include the opening cysteine and the closing phenylalanine or tryptophan. Fields, in order: clone size, CDR3 length, J gene, V gene, D gene, CDR3 DNA, CDR3 protein. D genes are given only for firm matches. Where a row states a size, it is once, few, many or the class of an expanded clone; other rows omit it.

>.|15|TRBJ2-2|TRBV11-3|TRBD1
TGTGCCAGCAGCCCGGGACAGGGGAACACCGGGGAGCTGTTTTTT
CASSPGQGNTGELFF
>.|15|TRBJ1-2|TRBV7-2|.
TGTGCCAGCAGCCGCCGGACAGCCAGTAACTATGGCTACACCTTC
CASSRRTASNYGYTF
>.|14|TRBJ1-2|TRBV6-5|.
TGTGCCAGCAAACCTGGAGGCGGAAACTATGGCTACACCTTC
CASKPGGGNYGYTF
>.|17|TRBJ2-3|TRBV27|TRBD2
TGTGCCAGCAGTTTATCAACGCTAGCGGGAGAGCCAGATACGCAGTATTTT
CASSLSTLAGEPDTQYF
>.|14|TRBJ2-2|TRBV7-2|TRBD2
TGTGCCAGCAGCCCAGGGACTAGACCTGGGGAGCTGTTTTTT
CASSPGTRPGELFF
>.|14|TRBJ2-3|TRBV7-9|.
TGTGCCAGCAGCTGGGACACACGCACAGATACGCAGTATTTT
CASSWDTRTDTQYF
>.|16|TRBJ2-1|TRBV7-7|TRBD2
TGTGCTAGCAGCGCCACCCTAGCGGGGGGAAACAATGAGCAGTTCTTC
CASSATLAGGNNEQFF
>.|10|TRBJ1-2|TRBV29-1|.
TGCAGCGTTGACGGGTATGGCTACACCTTC
CSVDGYGYTF
>few|15|TRBJ2-7|TRBV7-9|.
TGTGCCAGCTCCGCCCCCGCGGGATCGGCCTACGAGCAGTACTTC
CASSAPAGSAYEQYF
>.|16|TRBJ2-3|TRBV9|TRBD2
TGTGCCAGCAGCGTAGCCGGGGGGGGCCTGACAGATACGCAGTATTTT
CASSVAGGGLTDTQYF
>.|15|TRBJ2-7|TRBV7-8|TRBD2
TGTGCCAGCAGCATGGGACTAGCGGGAGCATTCGAGCAGTACTTC
CASSMGLAGAFEQYF
>.|14|TRBJ1-1|TRBV18|TRBD1
TGTGCCAGCTCTCCAGACAGGGCAAACACTGAAGCTTTCTTT
CASSPDRANTEAFF
>.|13|TRBJ2-7|TRBV29-1|.
TGCAGCGTCGCTAGAACGGGATCGAACGAGCAGTACTTC
CSVARTGSNEQYF
>.|16|TRBJ1-4|TRBV2|.
TGTGCCAGCAGTGATTTCCAGACAGACCCCGAGGAAAAACTGTTTTTT
CASSDFQTDPEEKLFF
>.|13|TRBJ1-5|TRBV6-6|.
TGTGCCAGCACCCAGGGTAGCGGTCAGCCCCAGCATTTT
CASTQGSGQPQHF
>.|13|TRBJ1-1|TRBV5-1|.
TGCGCCAGCAGCCGAAGAAGCAACACTGAAGCTTTCTTT
CASSRRSNTEAFF
>.|17|TRBJ1-5|TRBV5-1|TRBD1
TGCGCCAGCAGCTTGATGGGGGGACAGGGGAGCAATCAGCCCCAGCATTTT
CASSLMGGQGSNQPQHF
>few|15|TRBJ2-3|TRBV6-5|.
TGTGCCAGTCTAAGAGCGAAGGGGAGCACAGATACGCAGTATTTT
CASLRAKGSTDTQYF
>.|12|TRBJ2-7|TRBV18|.
TGTGCCAGCTCACCGGGTGACTACGAGCAGTACTTC
CASSPGDYEQYF
>.|15|TRBJ1-2|TRBV15|TRBD1
TGTGCCACCAGCGGAAGTACAGGGGGCGCAAGGGGCTACACCTTC
CATSGSTGGARGYTF
>.|14|TRBJ2-1|TRBV5-1|TRBD1
TGCGCCAGCAGCCGGAAGACAGGGTTCGATGAGCAGTTCTTC
CASSRKTGFDEQFF
>.|14|TRBJ2-2|TRBV7-7|.
TGTGCTAGCAGCTTGGGCAGTTGGACCGGGGAGCTGTTTTTT
CASSLGSWTGELFF
>.|15|TRBJ2-3|TRBV4-1|.
TGCGCCAGCAGCCAATTCGGGGGAGCCACAGATACGCAGTATTTT
CASSQFGGATDTQYF
>once|12|TRBJ2-5|TRBV30|TRBD1
TGTGCCTACCGGGACAGATGGGAGACCCAGTACTTC
CAYRDRWETQYF
>.|14|TRBJ1-5|TRBV2|.
TGTGCCAGCAGTGCTATTAATAGCAATCAGCCCCAGCATTTT
CASSAINSNQPQHF
>.|14|TRBJ2-7|TRBV7-9|TRBD2
TGTGCCAGCAGCTTAATCGGGGGGTTAAACGAGCAGTACTTC
CASSLIGGLNEQYF
>.|13|TRBJ1-1|TRBV10-3|.
TGTGCCATCAGGGCGGGCCTAAACACTGAAGCTTTCTTT
CAIRAGLNTEAFF
>.|14|TRBJ1-4|TRBV19|.
TGTGCCAGTATACAGCCCAGGAGGGGTGAAAAACTGTTTTTT
CASIQPRRGEKLFF
>.|18|TRBJ2-1|TRBV27|TRBD2
TGTGCCAGCAGGTACAGGGGGACTAGCGGGAGGCGGTACAATGAGCAGTTCTTC
CASRYRGTSGRRYNEQFF
>few|15|TRBJ2-7|TRBV10-3|.
TGTGCCATCAGCGAGGAAAGGAGGTATGGCTACGAGCAGTACTTC
CAISEERRYGYEQYF
>.|15|TRBJ2-1|TRBV5-1|TRBD1
TGCGCCAGCAGCCCGAGGGACAGGGACGACAATGAGCAGTTCTTC
CASSPRDRDDNEQFF
>.|14|TRBJ2-7|TRBV7-3|.
TGTGCCAGCAGTCCAGACAGGAGTTCCTACGAGCAGTACTTC
CASSPDRSSYEQYF
>.|15|TRBJ2-3|TRBV11-1|.
TGTGCCAGCAGCCCGACTACCTCAAGCACAGATACGCAGTATTTT
CASSPTTSSTDTQYF
>.|13|TRBJ2-7|TRBV5-1|.
TGCGCCAGCAGCCGGGGACTTACCTACGAGCAGTACTTC
CASSRGLTYEQYF
>.|15|TRBJ2-5|TRBV6-5|TRBD2
TGTGCCAGCAGTCCCACTAGCGGGGGGAGAGAGACCCAGTACTTC
CASSPTSGGRETQYF
>.|13|TRBJ1-1|TRBV6-6|.
TGTGCCAGCAGTTATCAGATGAACACTGAAGCTTTCTTT
CASSYQMNTEAFF
>.|12|TRBJ2-1|TRBV27|.
TGTGCCAGCAAGCTTGGGGGGAATGAGCAGTTCTTC
CASKLGGNEQFF
>.|14|TRBJ1-5|TRBV6-1|TRBD1
TGTGCCAGCAGGAACAATTCAGGGGGCCGGCCCCAGCATTTT
CASRNNSGGRPQHF
>.|14|TRBJ2-1|TRBV5-4|TRBD2
TGTGCCAGCCCCGGGGATAGCGGGGGGAATGAGCAGTTCTTC
CASPGDSGGNEQFF
>.|14|TRBJ1-3|TRBV6-1|.
TGTGCCAGCAGTGTACAAAGCTCTGGAAACACCATATATTTT
CASSVQSSGNTIYF
>.|17|TRBJ2-5|TRBV4-2|TRBD2
TGTGCCAGCAGCCAAGAGGGACTAGCGGCAGGGGGGGAGACCCAGTACTTC
CASSQEGLAAGGETQYF
>.|15|TRBJ2-3|TRBV6-5|.
TGTGCCAGCAGCCGCCGGTCCGGGATGCCAGATACGCAGTATTTT
CASSRRSGMPDTQYF
>.|14|TRBJ1-5|TRBV27|.
TGTGCCAGCAGACAGGGTGTCCGCAATCAGCCCCAGCATTTT
CASRQGVRNQPQHF
>few|15|TRBJ1-1|TRBV4-1|.
TGCGCCAGCAGCCAAGCTAGAGGAGGGAACACTGAAGCTTTCTTT
CASSQARGGNTEAFF
>.|14|TRBJ1-4|TRBV5-4|TRBD1
TGTGCCAGCAGTCGACAGGGAGCTAATGAAAAACTGTTTTTT
CASSRQGANEKLFF
>.|16|TRBJ2-1|TRBV6-6|TRBD2
TGTGCCAGCAGCCTAACTCTAGCGGGGGGGCCCTATGAGCAGTTCTTC
CASSLTLAGGPYEQFF
>.|14|TRBJ2-3|TRBV7-9|.
TGTGCCAGCAGCGGACCAGGGATTGTGGATACGCAGTATTTT
CASSGPGIVDTQYF
>.|12|TRBJ1-2|TRBV6-1|.
TGTGCCAGCAGTCCGGGTTTATGGGGCTACACCTTC
CASSPGLWGYTF
>.|16|TRBJ2-3|TRBV11-1|TRBD2
TGTGCCAGCAGCCTCAGACTAGCGGGAGCCACAGATACGCAGTATTTT
CASSLRLAGATDTQYF
>.|12|TRBJ2-5|TRBV7-9|TRBD2
TGTGCCAGCAGGCGGGAGGAAGAGACCCAGTACTTC
CASRREEETQYF
>.|13|TRBJ2-7|TRBV6-5|.
TGTGCCAGCAGCGGACTCCCCTTGCTCGAGCAGTACTTC
CASSGLPLLEQYF
>.|13|TRBJ1-2|TRBV6-5|.
TGTGCCAGCAGTTACGAACGGTCCTATGGCTACACCTTC
CASSYERSYGYTF
>.|16|TRBJ2-1|TRBV30|TRBD2
TGTGCCTGGGCCGGATACTTAGCGGGAGTAGATAATGAGCAGTTCTTC
CAWAGYLAGVDNEQFF
>.|16|TRBJ2-6|TRBV7-9|.
TGTTCCAGCAGCTTATCCCAAATCTCTGGGGCCAACGTCCTGACTTTC
CSSSLSQISGANVLTF
>once|18|TRBJ2-7|TRBV4-3|TRBD2
TGCGCCAGCAGCCAAGTTGGGACTAGCGGGAGAACCGCCTACGAGCAGTACTTC
CASSQVGTSGRTAYEQYF
>.|12|TRBJ2-7|TRBV30|.
TGTGCCTGGAGTGGGCCCGGGGACGAGCAGTACTTC
CAWSGPGDEQYF
>.|17|TRBJ2-2|TRBV27|TRBD1
TGTGCCAGCAGTTGGGACAGGGGAAACGCGAACACCGGGGAGCTGTTTTTT
CASSWDRGNANTGELFF
>.|14|TRBJ2-5|TRBV7-9|.
TGTGCCAGCAGCTTATCGCCAGTGCAAGAGACCCAGTACTTC
CASSLSPVQETQYF
>.|17|TRBJ2-7|TRBV7-2|TRBD1
TGTGCCAGCAGCTGGGACAGGGTTCCATTCGCCGACTACGAGCAGTACTTC
CASSWDRVPFADYEQYF
>.|14|TRBJ2-5|TRBV7-7|.
TGTGCTAGCAGCTCGACAGGGACTGAAGAGACCCAGTACTTC
CASSSTGTEETQYF